This T cell receptor (beta chain) was captured by sequencing in a study of naive and memory T cell subsets. The SP2 primer and nested alpha and beta constant region primers amplified ligated cDNA in four rounds. Reverse transcription of blood and skin TCR RNA was primed at alpha and beta constant regions. Each CDR3 protein gets one entry after TCRdb re-called the 5' RACE reads with MiXCR. In the table there are roughly 30,000 distinct CDR3 sequences, approximately 15% of which are singletons. Points on this clonotype: Antigen specificity is unknown.

Overall study results and limits: TCR transcript changes with activation or differentiation may affect this RNA method.

The ends were cut back, 6 bases at V and 3 bases at J, with 6 bases in the middle. Germline CDR1 and CDR2: SEHNR and FQNEAQ (reference sequence). The CDR3 has 12 amino acids. TCR cDNA received a 3' ligated oligonucleotide that carried a UMI. Adult healthy volunteers gave 2.5 ml peripheral blood for whole-blood RNA. Reverse transcription used DNase-treated unsorted total RNA, aiming for about 1 to 1000 ng. The source is a female donor in good health. V usage is TRBV7-9 and J usage is TRBJ1-5; D not certain. CDR3 nucleotide sequence: TGTGCCAGCAGTTCGGACAATCAGCCCCAGCATTTT. Its protein product is CASSSDNQPQHF. Looking up the rest from reference TRBV7-9 and TRBJ1-5 gives the full variable domain: DTGVSQNPRHKITKRGQNVTFRCDPISEHNRLYWYRQTLGQGPEFLTYFQNEAQLEKSRLLSDRFSAERPKGSFSTLEIQRTEQGDSAMYLCASSSDNQPQHFGDGTRLSIL.